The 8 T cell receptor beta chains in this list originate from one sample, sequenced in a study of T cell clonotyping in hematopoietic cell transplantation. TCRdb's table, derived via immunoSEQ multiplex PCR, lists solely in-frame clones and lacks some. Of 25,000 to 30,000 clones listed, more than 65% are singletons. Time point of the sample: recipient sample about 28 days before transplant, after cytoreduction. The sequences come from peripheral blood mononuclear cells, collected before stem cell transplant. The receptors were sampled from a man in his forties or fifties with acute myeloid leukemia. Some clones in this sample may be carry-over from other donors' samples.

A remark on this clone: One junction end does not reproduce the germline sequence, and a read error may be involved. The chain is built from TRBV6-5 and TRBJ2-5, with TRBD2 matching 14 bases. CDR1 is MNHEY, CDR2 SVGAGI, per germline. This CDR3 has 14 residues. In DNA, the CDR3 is TGTGCCAGCATCGGACTAGCGGGGGGAGAGACCCAGGACTTC. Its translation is CASIGLAGGETQDF.

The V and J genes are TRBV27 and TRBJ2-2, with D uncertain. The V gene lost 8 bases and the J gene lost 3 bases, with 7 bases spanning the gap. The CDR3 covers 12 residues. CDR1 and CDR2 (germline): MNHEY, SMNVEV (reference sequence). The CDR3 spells CASPRDTGELFF. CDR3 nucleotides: TGTGCCAGCCCTAGGGACACCGGGGAGCTGTTTTTT.

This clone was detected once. The CDR3 nucleotides are TGTGCCAGTAGTATAAACAGGGAAGAGACCCAGTACTTC. This sequence encodes CASSINREETQYF. The rearrangement links TRBV19 to TRBJ2-5, with a weak D call TRBD1 (6 bases). V lost 2 bases and J lost 3, with 7 bases in between. There are 13 residues in the CDR3. In germline, CDR1 is LNHDA, CDR2 SQIVND (reference sequence).

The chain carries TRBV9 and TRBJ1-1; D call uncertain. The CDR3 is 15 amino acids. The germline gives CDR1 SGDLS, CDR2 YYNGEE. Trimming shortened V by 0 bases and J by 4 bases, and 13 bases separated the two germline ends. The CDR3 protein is CASSVAGNGFTEAFF. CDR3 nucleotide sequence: TGTGCCAGCAGCGTAGCGGGGAACGGCTTCACTGAAGCTTTCTTT.

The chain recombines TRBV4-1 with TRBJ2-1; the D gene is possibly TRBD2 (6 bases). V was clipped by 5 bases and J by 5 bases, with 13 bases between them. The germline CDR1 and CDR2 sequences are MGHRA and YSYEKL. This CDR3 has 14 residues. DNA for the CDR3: TGCGCCAGCAGCTCGGGACTCTCAAACAATGAGCAGTTCTTC. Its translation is CASSSGLSNNEQFF.

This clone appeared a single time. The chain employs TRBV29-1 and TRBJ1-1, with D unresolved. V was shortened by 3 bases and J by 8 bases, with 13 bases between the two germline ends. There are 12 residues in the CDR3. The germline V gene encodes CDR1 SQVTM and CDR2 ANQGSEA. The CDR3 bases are TGCAGCGTTGAGAGGACGGAGGGAGAAGCTTTCTTT. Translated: CSVERTEGEAFF.

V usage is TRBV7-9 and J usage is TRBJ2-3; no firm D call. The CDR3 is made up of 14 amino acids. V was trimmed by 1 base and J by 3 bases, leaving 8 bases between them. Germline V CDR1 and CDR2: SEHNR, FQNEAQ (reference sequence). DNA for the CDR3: TGTGCCAGCAGCTTAGATAAGTCGACAGATACGCAGTATTTT. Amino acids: CASSLDKSTDTQYF.

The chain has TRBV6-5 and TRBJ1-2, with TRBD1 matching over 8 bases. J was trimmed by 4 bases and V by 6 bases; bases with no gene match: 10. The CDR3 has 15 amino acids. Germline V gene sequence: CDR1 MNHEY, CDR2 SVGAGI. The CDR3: CASRPTGGLGYGYTF. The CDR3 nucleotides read TGTGCCAGCAGACCTACAGGGGGACTCGGCTATGGCTACACCTTC.